This TCR beta chain emerged from a study of immune reconstitution after stem cell transplant in scleroderma. TCRdb used MiXCR to reprocess the RT-PCR reads, holding one entry per CDR3 protein. The repertoire consists of 6,000 or so distinct CDR3 sequences, with roughly 8% occurring once and the leading ten covering around 10%. The source is a male donor with systemic sclerosis. Collection took place before or after autologous hematopoietic stem cell transplantation (not recorded which).

The CDR3 region is CSARGQGVYEQYF. In DNA, the CDR3 is TGCAGTGCTCGGGGACAGGGGGTTTACGAGCAGTACTTC. The chain combines TRBV20-1 with TRBJ2-7, with 11 nucleotides matching TRBD1. The CDR3 sequence is 13 residues long. V lost 5 bases, J lost 4 bases, and 4 bases stayed unmatched. Looked up from germline, CDR1 is DFQATT and CDR2 is SNEGSKA (reference sequence).